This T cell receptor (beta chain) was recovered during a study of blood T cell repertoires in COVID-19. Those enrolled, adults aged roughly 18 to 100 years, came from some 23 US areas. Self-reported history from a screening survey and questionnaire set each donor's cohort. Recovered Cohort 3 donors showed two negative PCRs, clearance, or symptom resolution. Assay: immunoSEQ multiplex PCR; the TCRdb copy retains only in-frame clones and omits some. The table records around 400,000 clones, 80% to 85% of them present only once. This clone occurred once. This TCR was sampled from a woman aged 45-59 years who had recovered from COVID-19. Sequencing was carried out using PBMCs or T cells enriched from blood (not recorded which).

The CDR3 sequence is CASSLGQTGELFF. The CDR3 DNA is TGTGCCAGCAGCTTGGGACAGACCGGGGAGCTGTTTTTT. The chain has TRBV5-6 and TRBJ2-2, with D possibly TRBD1 on 5 matching bases. The germline gives CDR1 SGHDT, CDR2 YYEEEE. Between the trimmed V and J ends, which lost 0 bases and 5 bases, there was a span of 5 bases. The CDR3 consists of 13 residues. The full variable domain, in which reference TRBV5-6 and TRBJ2-2 provide the parts outside the CDR3, is DAGVTQSPTHLIKTRGQQVTLRCSPKSGHDTVSWYQQALGQGPQFIFQYYEEEERQRGNFPDRFSGHQFPNYSSELNVNALLLGDSALYLCASSLGQTGELFFGEGSRLTVL.